This T cell receptor beta chain originates from a study of blood T cell repertoires in COVID-19. Turning to the study itself: Researchers got acute and convalescent COVID-19 samples from the United States, Italy and Spain.

The CDR3 covers 17 residues. Germline V lookup: CDR1 SGHVS, CDR2 FNYEAQ. Trimming took 1 base from V and 3 from J; bases not matched to a gene: 8. Study processing details: Amplified reference gene primers provided the basis for estimating nucleated cell counts. The assay was immunoSEQ multiplex PCR, and TCRdb's table has in-frame clones only and misses some. The V and J calls and clone size are taken from that table; D and trimming were inferred from the DNA. The sample consists of 180,000 or so clones, approximately 85% of them appearing once. The age range of participants was about 18 to 89 years, with residence in under 30 US areas. The study counted Cohort 3 donors as recovered given two negative PCRs, clearance, or symptom resolution.

The source material was PBMCs or T cells enriched from blood (not recorded which). The J gene is TRBJ2-1, the V gene TRBV7-6; 8 bases match TRBD2. This TCR was recovered from a man between 40 and 49 years old who had recovered from COVID-19. The CDR3 here is CASSLVKSGGYYNEQFF. CDR3 nucleotide sequence: TGTGCCAGCAGCTTAGTTAAGAGCGGGGGATACTACAATGAGCAGTTCTTC.